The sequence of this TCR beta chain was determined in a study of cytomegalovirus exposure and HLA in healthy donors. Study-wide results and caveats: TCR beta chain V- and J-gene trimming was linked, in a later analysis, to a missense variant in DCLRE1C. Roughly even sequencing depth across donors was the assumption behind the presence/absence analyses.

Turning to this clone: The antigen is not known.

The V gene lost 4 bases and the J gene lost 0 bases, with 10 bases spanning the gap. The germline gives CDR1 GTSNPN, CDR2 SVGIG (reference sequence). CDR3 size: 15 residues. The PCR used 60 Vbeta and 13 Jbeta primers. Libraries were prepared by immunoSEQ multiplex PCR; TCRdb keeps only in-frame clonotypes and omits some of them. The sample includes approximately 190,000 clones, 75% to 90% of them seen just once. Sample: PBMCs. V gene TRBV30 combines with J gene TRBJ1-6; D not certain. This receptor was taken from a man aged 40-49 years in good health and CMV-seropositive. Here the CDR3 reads CAWMVGSSYNSPLHF. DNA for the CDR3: TGTGCCTGGATGGTAGGGAGCTCCTATAATTCACCCCTCCACTTT.